This T cell receptor (beta chain) was sequenced for a study of lymphopenia after photon versus proton radiotherapy. Study observations and caveats: Oligoclonal CD8+ Temra expansion after nadir drove photon patients' diversity drop.

Sequencing used immunoSEQ multiplex PCR; TCRdb keeps in-frame clones, though not all of them. The sample lists around 29,000 clones, nearly 85% occurring once. Remarks on this clone: What it recognizes is unknown.

This TCR was recovered from a woman in her 70s with pancreatic cancer. The material sequenced was peripheral blood, taken from a patient treated with proton-based radiotherapy.

The DNA for the CDR3 is TGTGCCAGCAGTTTGCTCTGGCCGGTCCAAGAGACCCAGTACTTC. Its translation is CASSLLWPVQETQYF. The chain has TRBV27 and TRBJ2-5; no firm D call. CDR1 is MNHEY and CDR2 is SMNVEV in the germline V gene (reference sequence). The CDR3 is made up of 15 amino acids. The ends were cut back, 3 bases at V and 1 base at J, with 12 bases in the middle.